This passage covers 27 T cell receptor beta chains from one sample sequenced in a study of beta chain features in type 1 diabetes. The study, taken as a whole, reports: There was a moderate but significant shortening of TCRB CDR3s in all four CD4+ subsets of Type 1 diabetes patients.

What these receptors recognize is not known. What was sequenced were expressed TCRB transcripts, since all of the isolated RNA had been reverse transcribed. Some clones are missing from TCRdb's copy, which holds only in-frame ones; the method was immunoSEQ multiplex PCR. There are over 90,000 clones in the sample; approximately 30% occur only once, and under 0.55% lies in the top ten. Sequenced sample: central memory CD4+ T cells from blood. All receptors come from a young woman with type 1 diabetes.

In its sample, this clone was seen once. J is TRBJ1-1 and V is TRBV18, with TRBD1 identical over 7 bases. The CDR3 has 15 amino acids. J lost 4 bases, V lost 2 bases, and 7 bases had no gene match. The germline CDR1 and CDR2 sequences are KGHSH and LQKENI. For the CDR3, the DNA is TGTGCCAGCTCACCAGCCCCAGGGGGGACCACTGAAGCTTTCTTT. It is translated as CASSPAPGGTTEAFF.

This clone was seen a handful of times. The chain couples TRBV7-2 to TRBJ2-3, with 7 bases fitting TRBD1. V gave up 0 bases and J gave up 4 bases; unmatched junction bases: 10. Per the germline V gene, CDR1 is SGHTA and CDR2 is FQGNSA. CDR3 length: 17 residues. In DNA form, the CDR3 reads TGTGCCAGCAGCTTAGCAGGGGGCAGGGCCCCACCAGATACGCAGTATTTT. Encoded protein: CASSLAGGRAPPDTQYF.

This clone came up once. The chain combines TRBV11-2 with TRBJ2-3; 9 bases line up with TRBD2. CDR3 length: 17 amino acids. Germline CDR1 SGHAT, CDR2 FQNNGV. With 0 bases clipped from V and 3 bases from J, the junction kept 7 bases outside the gene matches. The chain's CDR3 is CASSLDGISGRTDTQYF. For the CDR3, the DNA is TGTGCCAGCAGCTTAGATGGTATTAGCGGGAGAACAGATACGCAGTATTTT.

V is TRBV6-1 and J is TRBJ2-5; D is possibly TRBD1 (6 bases). Germline V gene lookup returns CDR1 MNHNS and CDR2 SASEGT. There are 15 residues in the CDR3. V was trimmed by 6 bases and J by 4 bases, leaving 18 bases between them. CDR3 amino acids: CASRGIQGRRETQYF. The CDR3 bases are TGTGCCAGCAGGGGGATACAGGGTCGGCGAGAGACCCAGTACTTC.

This clone was seen more than once but under ten times. V usage is TRBV5-1 and J usage is TRBJ2-2; D possibly corresponds to TRBD1 (6 bases). The CDR3 is 15 amino acids. The V gene lost 0 bases and the J gene lost 5 bases, with 11 bases spanning the gap. Germline-derived CDR1 and CDR2 are SGHRS and YFSETQ. The DNA for the CDR3 is TGCGCCAGCAGCTTGGCCCAGGGGCAGACCGGGGAGCTGTTTTTT. Translating it yields CASSLAQGQTGELFF.

This clone was seen more than once but under ten times. The V gene is TRBV5-1, the J gene TRBJ2-3; TRBD2 agrees at 13 bases. Trimming removed 4 bases from V and 8 bases from J; junction bases left unmatched: 7. The CDR3 length is 15 residues. The germline CDR1 and CDR2 sequences are SGHRS and YFSETQ. CDR3 DNA sequence: TGCGCCAGCAGCCCCGGGACTAGCGGGGACATTACGCAGTATTTT. Its protein is CASSPGTSGDITQYF.

This clone was counted only a few times. The chain links TRBV7-3 to TRBJ2-3, with 9 bases that match TRBD1. The CDR3 spans 15 residues. The germline CDR1 and CDR2 sequences are SGHTA and FQGTGA. The trim removed 5 bases at V and 2 bases at J, leaving 5 bases unmatched. The CDR3 region is CASSQQGALTDTQYF. In nucleotides, the CDR3 is TGTGCCAGCAGCCAACAGGGGGCTCTCACAGATACGCAGTATTTT. The full variable domain, with the rest looked up from reference TRBV7-3 and TRBJ2-3, is GAGVSQTPSNKVTEKGKYVELRCDPISGHTALYWYRQSLGQGPEFLIYFQGTGAADDSGLPNDRFFAVRPEGSVSTLKIQRTERGDSAVYLCASSQQGALTDTQYFGPGTRLTVL.

This chain joins TRBV2 and TRBJ1-4; the match to TRBD1 covers 9 bases. Germline CDR1 reads SNHLY; CDR2 reads FYNNEI. V was clipped by 5 bases and J by 6 bases; unmatched bases: 7. This CDR3 region has 15 residues. CDR3 DNA: TGTGCCAGCAGTCCAGGGACAGGGATTGATGAAAAACTGTTTTTT. Translated: CASSPGTGIDEKLFF.

The rearrangement joins TRBV18 to TRBJ2-2; 7 nucleotides line up with TRBD1. V shed 4 bases, J shed 2 bases, and the junction held 4 bases outside the gene matches. Germline loops: CDR1 KGHSH, CDR2 LQKENI. The CDR3 contains 15 residues. CDR3 DNA: TGTGCCAGCTCACAAAACAGGGGTAACACCGGGGAGCTGTTTTTT. It translates to CASSQNRGNTGELFF.

This clone was detected only a few times. The chain is built from TRBV7-2 and TRBJ2-1, with 9 positions matching TRBD2. Unmatched junction bases numbered 4, after V lost 1 base and J lost 6 bases. Germline V gene sequence: CDR1 SGHTA, CDR2 FQGNSA. The CDR3 runs 15 residues. The CDR3 coding sequence is TGTGCCAGCAGCTTAGGACTAGCGGAGGGCAATGAGCAGTTCTTC. Its translation: CASSLGLAEGNEQFF. The full variable domain, with the rest looked up from reference TRBV7-2 and TRBJ2-1, is GAGVSQSPSNKVTEKGKDVELRCDPISGHTALYWYRQSLGQGLEFLIYFQGNSAPDKSGLPSDRFSAERTGGSVSTLTIQRTQQEDSAVYLCASSLGLAEGNEQFFGPGTRLTVL.

The rearrangement uses TRBV7-2 and TRBJ2-7; 10 positions agree with TRBD2. The junction had 11 bases not matched to a gene; V was cut back by 2 bases and J by 7 bases. The germline V gene has CDR1 SGHTA and CDR2 FQGNSA. The CDR3 spans 16 residues. Here the CDR3 DNA reads TGTGCCAGCAGCTTAAGGCGCAGCGGGAGGGCCGAAGAGCAGTACTTC. Protein sequence: CASSLRRSGRAEEQYF.

This clone was observed a few times. The gene calls are TRBV7-9 and TRBJ2-7; D possibly corresponds to TRBD2 (6 bases). V gave up 2 bases and J gave up 3 bases, with 14 bases separating them. Germline assignment: CDR1 SEHNR and CDR2 FQNEAQ (reference sequence). The CDR3 covers 15 residues. CDR3 sequence: CASSLSEGPGYEQYV. The CDR3 nucleotides read TGTGCCAGCAGCTTATCGGAGGGACCTGGCTACGAGCAGTACGTC.

This clone was recorded a few times. V gene TRBV18 combines with J gene TRBJ1-1, with D possibly being TRBD1 (5 bases). CDR1 and CDR2 (germline): KGHSH, LQKENI. The CDR3 sequence is 15 residues long. The V end lost 6 bases, the J end lost 3 bases, and 17 bases lay between the germline ends. CDR3 coding DNA: TGTGCCAGCTCGCAGAGCCAGGGTGGGGACACTGAAGCTTTCTTT. This translates into CASSQSQGGDTEAFF.

This clone was counted between two and nine times. The chain couples TRBV30 to TRBJ2-2, with 12 bases matching TRBD2. CDR3 length equals 15 residues. Looked up from germline, CDR1 is GTSNPN and CDR2 is SVGIG (reference sequence). V dropped 4 bases and J dropped 8; count of bases not matched to a gene: 8. This chain's CDR3 is CAWTRGLAGTGELFF. DNA for the CDR3: TGTGCCTGGACCAGAGGACTAGCGGGAACAGGGGAGCTGTTTTTT.

The chain's CDR3 is CASTLAGGVQETQYF. The CDR3 DNA reads TGTGCCAGCACTCTAGCGGGAGGGGTACAAGAGACCCAGTACTTC. This sequence joins TRBV6-6 and TRBJ2-5; 12 bases fit TRBD2. The ends lost 7 bases at V and 2 bases at J; junction bases unmatched: 5. The CDR3 is 15 residues long. CDR1 and CDR2 from the germline V gene are MNHNY and SVGAGI (reference sequence).

This clone has only one observation. This chain links TRBV2 with TRBJ1-5; D gene ambiguous. Germline loops: CDR1 SNHLY, CDR2 FYNNEI. The CDR3 spans 14 residues. V was trimmed by 8 bases and J by 0 bases, leaving 11 bases between them. The CDR3, as DNA: TGTGCCAGCGGAGTCGGATATAGCAATCAGCCCCAGCATTTT. Translation: CASGVGYSNQPQHF.

The chain employs TRBV29-1 and TRBJ2-2, with D possibly matching TRBD2 (6 bases). Trimming took off 3 bases at V and 2 bases at J, with 19 bases between the two ends. CDR3 length: 17 amino acids. Germline V lookup: CDR1 SQVTM, CDR2 ANQGSEA. CDR3 DNA: TGCAGCGTTGAGGGGGGTACCGGGACTTTAAACACCGGGGAGCTGTTTTTT. It codes for CSVEGGTGTLNTGELFF.

This clone has just a few counts. CDR3 residues: CASSIFADLAKNIQYF. CDR3 sequence (DNA): TGTGCCAGTAGTATATTTGCAGATCTAGCCAAAAACATTCAGTACTTC. This chain joins TRBV19 and TRBJ2-4, with D uncertain. The CDR3 is 16 amino acids. V was cut by 2 bases and J by 0 bases, with 11 bases left in between. Germline lookup yields CDR1 LNHDA and CDR2 SQIVND (reference sequence). Complete variable domain (other parts from reference TRBV19 and TRBJ2-4): DGGITQSPKYLFRKEGQNVTLSCEQNLNHDAMYWYRQDPGQGLRLIYYSQIVNDFQKGDIAEGYSVSREKKESFPLTVTSAQKNPTAFYLCASSIFADLAKNIQYFGAGTRLSVL.

V and J are TRBV19 and TRBJ2-7; TRBD1 aligns across 7 bases. V gave up 0 bases and J gave up 2 bases; unmatched junction bases: 4. Germline V CDR1 and CDR2: LNHDA, SQIVND (reference sequence). This CDR3 contains 15 residues. The CDR3 DNA reads TGTGCCAGTAGTATAGAGGACAGGCAAACCTACGAGCAGTACTTC. Translation gives CASSIEDRQTYEQYF. The whole variable domain, filled in from reference TRBV19 and TRBJ2-7, reads DGGITQSPKYLFRKEGQNVTLSCEQNLNHDAMYWYRQDPGQGLRLIYYSQIVNDFQKGDIAEGYSVSREKKESFPLTVTSAQKNPTAFYLCASSIEDRQTYEQYFGPGTRLTVT.

This clone came up a few times. J is TRBJ2-2 and V is TRBV5-4, with 7 bases aligning to TRBD2. CDR1 and CDR2 (germline): SGHNT, YYREEE (reference sequence). V trimming: 3 bases; J trimming: 0 bases; junction bases outside the gene matches: 2. This CDR3 region has 15 residues. The CDR3, as DNA: TGTGCCAGCAGCTGGGCGGGAGCGAACACCGGGGAGCTGTTTTTT. Translating gives CASSWAGANTGELFF.

This rearrangement joins TRBV18 to TRBJ1-5; D call uncertain. Germline CDR1 reads KGHSH; CDR2 reads LQKENI. This CDR3 is built from 14 residues. Trimming removed 4 bases at V and 3 bases at J, with 10 bases between. CDR3 bases: TGTGCCAGCTCACTCGGTCCATCCAATCAGCCCCAGCATTTT. It encodes CASSLGPSNQPQHF.

Comment on this clone: The junction departs from the called germline gene at one end, perhaps through a read error. The V gene is TRBV2, the J gene TRBJ2-2; no clear D gene. Per the germline V gene, CDR1 is SNHLY and CDR2 is FYNNEI. The CDR3 length is 13 residues. The DNA for the CDR3 is TGTACCAGCAAAGAGTGGGCTACCGGGGAGCTGTTTTTT. Translated, it gives CTSKEWATGELFF.

V and J are TRBV30 and TRBJ1-3, with D uncertain. The CDR3 runs 14 residues. Between the trimmed V and J ends, which lost 3 bases and 0 bases, there was a span of 9 bases. Germline V gene lookup returns CDR1 GTSNPN and CDR2 SVGIG (reference sequence). CDR3 DNA sequence: TGTGCCTGGAGACCGCGGAGCTCTGGAAACACCATATATTTT. Protein sequence: CAWRPRSSGNTIYF.

V gene TRBV6-6 combines with J gene TRBJ2-1, with TRBD1 matching over 10 bases. Germline assignment: CDR1 MNHNY and CDR2 SVGAGI (reference sequence). The CDR3 covers 15 residues. The junction had 7 bases not matched to a gene; V was cut back by 7 bases and J by 4 bases. The CDR3 sequence is CASTSRDRGYNEQFF. Here the CDR3 DNA reads TGTGCCAGCACTTCCCGGGACAGGGGTTACAATGAGCAGTTCTTC.

V is TRBV5-5 and J is TRBJ2-5; 13 bases match TRBD2. The CDR3 runs 17 residues. Trimming removed 0 bases from V and 2 bases from J; junction bases left unmatched: 4. Germline V gives CDR1 SGHKS, CDR2 YYEKEE (reference sequence). The CDR3 nucleotides read TGTGCCAGCAGCTTGGGACTAGCGGGAGGACTTCAAGAGACCCAGTACTTC. Translating it yields CASSLGLAGGLQETQYF.

The chain employs TRBV5-6 and TRBJ1-4; 9 bases line up with TRBD1. V lost 4 bases, J lost 3 bases, and 7 bases stayed unmatched. CDR1 SGHDT and CDR2 YYEEEE come from the germline V gene. The CDR3 is made up of 16 amino acids. The CDR3 loop reads CASSRTGQGPNEKLFF. The CDR3 bases are TGTGCCAGCAGCCGAACGGGACAGGGACCTAATGAAAAACTGTTTTTT.

This clone was seen more than once but under ten times. V is TRBV29-1 and J is TRBJ1-5; 9 bases match TRBD1. This CDR3 has 15 amino acids. Trimming removed 6 bases from V and 4 bases from J; junction bases left unmatched: 10. CDR1 and CDR2 from the germline V gene are SQVTM and ANQGSEA. CDR3 sequence (DNA): TGCAGCGTCCAGGCTGGGACAGGGACGAATCAGCCCCAGCATTTT. Its protein product is CSVQAGTGTNQPQHF.